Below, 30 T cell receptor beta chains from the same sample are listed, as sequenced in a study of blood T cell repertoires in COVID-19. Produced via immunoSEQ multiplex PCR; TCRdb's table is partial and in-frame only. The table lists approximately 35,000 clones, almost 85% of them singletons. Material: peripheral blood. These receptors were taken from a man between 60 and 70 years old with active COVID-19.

CDR3 in DNA: TGTGCCAGCAGCGTGACAGGGCTCTCCTACGAGCAGTACTTC. Translation: CASSVTGLSYEQYF. J is TRBJ2-7 and V is TRBV9, with 7 nucleotides matching TRBD1. V lost 2 bases to trimming and J lost 0 bases; unmatched junction nucleotides: 2. The germline V gene encodes CDR1 SGDLS and CDR2 YYNGEE. The CDR3 sequence is 14 residues long. The full variable domain, its missing parts supplied by reference TRBV9 and TRBJ2-7, is DSGVTQTPKHLITATGQRVTLRCSPRSGDLSVYWYQQSLDQGLQFLIQYYNGEERAKGNILERFSAQQFPDLHSELNLSSLELGDSALYFCASSVTGLSYEQYFGPGTRLTVT.

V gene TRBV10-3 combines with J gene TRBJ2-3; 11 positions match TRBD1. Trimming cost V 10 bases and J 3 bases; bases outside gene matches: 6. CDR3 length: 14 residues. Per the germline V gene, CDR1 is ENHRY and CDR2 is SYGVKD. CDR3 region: CATRGTGGTDTQYF. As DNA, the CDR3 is TGTGCCACCCGAGGGACAGGGGGGACAGATACGCAGTATTTT.

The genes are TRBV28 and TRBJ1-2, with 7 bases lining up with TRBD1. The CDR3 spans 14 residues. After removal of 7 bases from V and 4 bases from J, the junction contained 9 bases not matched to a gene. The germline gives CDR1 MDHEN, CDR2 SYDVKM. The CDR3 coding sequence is TGTGCCAGCACCCTTCGGACAGGCCTCTATGGCTACACCTTC. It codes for CASTLRTGLYGYTF.

The CDR3 reads CASTIEGAGELFF. Here the CDR3 DNA reads TGCGCCAGCACCATCGAGGGGGCCGGGGAGCTGTTTTTT. V is TRBV5-1 and J is TRBJ2-2; possibly TRBD1 for D (6 bases). The germline V gene has CDR1 SGHRS and CDR2 YFSETQ. The V and J ends lost 6 bases and 6 bases respectively, with 12 bases between them. The CDR3 has 13 residues. Variable domain in full (rest from reference TRBV5-1 and TRBJ2-2): KAGVTQTPRYLIKTRGQQVTLSCSPISGHRSVSWYQQTPGQGLQFLFEYFSETQRNKGNFPGRFSGRQFSNSRSEMNVSTLELGDSALYLCASTIEGAGELFFGEGSRLTVL.

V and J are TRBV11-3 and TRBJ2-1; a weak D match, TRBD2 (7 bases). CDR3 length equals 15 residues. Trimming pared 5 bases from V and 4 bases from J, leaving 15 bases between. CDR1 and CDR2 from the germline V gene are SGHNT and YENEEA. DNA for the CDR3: TGTGCCAGCAGCCTGGGAGGGGGGGAGTACAATGAGCAGTTCTTC. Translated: CASSLGGGEYNEQFF.

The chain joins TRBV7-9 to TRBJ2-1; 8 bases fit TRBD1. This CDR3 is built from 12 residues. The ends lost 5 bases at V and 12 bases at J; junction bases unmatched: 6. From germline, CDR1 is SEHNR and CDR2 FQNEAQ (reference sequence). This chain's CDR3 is CASSHGQGWQFF. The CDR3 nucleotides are TGTGCCAGCAGCCACGGACAGGGTTGGCAGTTCTTC.

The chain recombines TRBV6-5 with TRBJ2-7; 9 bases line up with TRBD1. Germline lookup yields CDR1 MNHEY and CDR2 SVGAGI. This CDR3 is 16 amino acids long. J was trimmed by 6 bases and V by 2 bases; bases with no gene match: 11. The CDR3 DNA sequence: TGTGCCAGCAGTTACCGGGCACAGGGGGCCCCACTCGAGCAGTACTTC. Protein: CASSYRAQGAPLEQYF.

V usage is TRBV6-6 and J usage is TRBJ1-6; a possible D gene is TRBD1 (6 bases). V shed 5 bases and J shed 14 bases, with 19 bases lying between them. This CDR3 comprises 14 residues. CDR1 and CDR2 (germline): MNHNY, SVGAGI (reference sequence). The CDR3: CASSARGGSETLHF. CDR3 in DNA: TGTGCCAGCAGTGCCAGGGGCGGCTCCGAGACCCTCCACTTT.

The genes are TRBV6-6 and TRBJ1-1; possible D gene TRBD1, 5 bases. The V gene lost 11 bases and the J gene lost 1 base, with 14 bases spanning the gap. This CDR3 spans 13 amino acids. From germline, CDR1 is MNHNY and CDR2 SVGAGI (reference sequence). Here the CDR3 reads CAAQDGQNTEAFF. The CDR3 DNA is TGTGCCGCCCAGGACGGACAGAACACTGAAGCTTTCTTT.

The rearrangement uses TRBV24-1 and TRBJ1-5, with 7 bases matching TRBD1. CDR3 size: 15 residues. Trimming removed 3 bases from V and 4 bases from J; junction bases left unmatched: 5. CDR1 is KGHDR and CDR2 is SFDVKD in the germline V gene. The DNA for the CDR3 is TGTGCCACCAGTGATCACAGGGGACTGAATCAGCCCCAGCATTTT. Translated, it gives CATSDHRGLNQPQHF.

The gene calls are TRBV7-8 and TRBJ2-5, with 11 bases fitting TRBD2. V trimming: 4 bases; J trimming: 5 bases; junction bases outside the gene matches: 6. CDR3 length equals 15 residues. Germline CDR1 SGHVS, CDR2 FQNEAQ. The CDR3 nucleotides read TGTGCCAGCAGCTCTAGCGGGAGGTCCGGGGAGACCCAGTACTTC. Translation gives CASSSSGRSGETQYF.

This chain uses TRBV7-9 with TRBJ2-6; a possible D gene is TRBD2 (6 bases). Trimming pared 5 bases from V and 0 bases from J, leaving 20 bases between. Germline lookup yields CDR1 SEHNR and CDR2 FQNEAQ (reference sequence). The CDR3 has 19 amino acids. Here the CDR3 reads CASSRDRGGMASGANVLTF. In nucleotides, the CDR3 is TGTGCCAGCAGCCGTGATCGAGGAGGGATGGCCTCTGGGGCCAACGTCCTGACTTTC.

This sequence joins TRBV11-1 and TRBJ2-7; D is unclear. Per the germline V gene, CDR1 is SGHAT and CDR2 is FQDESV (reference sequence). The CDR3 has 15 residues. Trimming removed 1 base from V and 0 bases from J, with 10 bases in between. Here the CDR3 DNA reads TGTGCCAGCAGCTTAGGCGACTCCCCCTCCTACGAGCAGTACGTC. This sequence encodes CASSLGDSPSYEQYV.

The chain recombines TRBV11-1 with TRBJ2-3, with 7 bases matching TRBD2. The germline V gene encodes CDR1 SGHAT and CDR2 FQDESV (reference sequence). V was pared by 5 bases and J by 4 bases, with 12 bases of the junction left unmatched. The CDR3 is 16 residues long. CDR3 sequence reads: CASSPARRETSDTQYF. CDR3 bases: TGTGCCAGCAGCCCCGCCCGGCGGGAGACATCAGATACGCAGTATTTT.

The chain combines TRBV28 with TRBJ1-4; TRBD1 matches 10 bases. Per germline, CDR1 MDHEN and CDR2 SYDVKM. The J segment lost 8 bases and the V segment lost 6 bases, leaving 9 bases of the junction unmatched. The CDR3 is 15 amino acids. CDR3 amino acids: CASRLSGTGVEKLFF. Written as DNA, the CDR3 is TGTGCCAGCAGATTGAGTGGGACAGGGGTCGAAAAACTGTTTTTT.

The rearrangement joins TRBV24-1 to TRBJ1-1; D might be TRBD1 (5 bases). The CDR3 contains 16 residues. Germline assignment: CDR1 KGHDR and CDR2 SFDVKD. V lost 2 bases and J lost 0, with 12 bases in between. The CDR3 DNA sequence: TGTGCCACCAGTGATTCGAAAGGGGTCCTGAACACTGAAGCTTTCTTT. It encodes CATSDSKGVLNTEAFF.

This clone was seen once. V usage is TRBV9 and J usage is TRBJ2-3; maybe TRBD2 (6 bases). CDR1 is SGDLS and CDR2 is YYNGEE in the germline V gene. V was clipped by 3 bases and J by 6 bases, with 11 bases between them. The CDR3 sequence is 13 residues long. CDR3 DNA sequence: TGTGCCAGCAGCGCCACCAGCGGGGATACGCAGTATTTT. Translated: CASSATSGDTQYF.

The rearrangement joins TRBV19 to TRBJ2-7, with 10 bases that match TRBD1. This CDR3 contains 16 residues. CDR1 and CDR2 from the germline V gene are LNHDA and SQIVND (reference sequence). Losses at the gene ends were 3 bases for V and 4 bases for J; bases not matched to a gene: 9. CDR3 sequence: CASSILPGQGLYEQYF. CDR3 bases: TGTGCCAGTAGTATCCTACCGGGACAGGGGTTATACGAGCAGTACTTC.

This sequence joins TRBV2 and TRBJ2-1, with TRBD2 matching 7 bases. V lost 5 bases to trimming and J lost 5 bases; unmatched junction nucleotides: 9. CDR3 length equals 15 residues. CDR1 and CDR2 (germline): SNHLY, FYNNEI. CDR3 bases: TGTGCCAGCAGTTCAGCGGGACTCGTAAACAATGAGCAGTTCTTC. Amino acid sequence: CASSSAGLVNNEQFF.

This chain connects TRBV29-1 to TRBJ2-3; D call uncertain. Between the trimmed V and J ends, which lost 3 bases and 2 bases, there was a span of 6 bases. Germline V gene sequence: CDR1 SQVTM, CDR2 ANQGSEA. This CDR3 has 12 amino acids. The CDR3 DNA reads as TGCAGCGTTGATTACTCCACAGATACGCAGTATTTT. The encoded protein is CSVDYSTDTQYF.

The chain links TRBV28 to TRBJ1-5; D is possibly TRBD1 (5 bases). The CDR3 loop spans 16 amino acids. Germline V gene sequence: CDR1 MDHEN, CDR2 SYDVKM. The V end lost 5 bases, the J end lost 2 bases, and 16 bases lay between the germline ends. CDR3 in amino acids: CASSPARGSGNQPQHF. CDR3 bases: TGTGCCAGCAGTCCAGCGCGGGGGAGCGGCAATCAGCCCCAGCATTTT.

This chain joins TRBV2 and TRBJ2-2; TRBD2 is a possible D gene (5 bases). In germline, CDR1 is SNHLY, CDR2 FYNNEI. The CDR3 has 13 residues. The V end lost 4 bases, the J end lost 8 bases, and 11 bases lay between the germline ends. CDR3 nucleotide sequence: TGTGCCAGCAGTGGTAGCGTTGGTGGGGAGCTGTTTTTT. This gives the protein CASSGSVGGELFF.

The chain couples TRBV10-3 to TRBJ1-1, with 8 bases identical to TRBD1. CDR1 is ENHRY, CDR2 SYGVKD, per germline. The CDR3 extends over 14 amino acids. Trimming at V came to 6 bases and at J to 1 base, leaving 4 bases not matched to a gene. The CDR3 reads CAISPDRENTEAFF. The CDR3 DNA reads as TGTGCCATCAGCCCGGACAGGGAGAACACTGAAGCTTTCTTT.

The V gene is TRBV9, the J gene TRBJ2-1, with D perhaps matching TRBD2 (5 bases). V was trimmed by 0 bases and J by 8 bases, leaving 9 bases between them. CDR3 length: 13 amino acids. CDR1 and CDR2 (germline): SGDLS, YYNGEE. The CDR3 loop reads CASSVDVEDEQFF. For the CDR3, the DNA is TGTGCCAGCAGCGTAGACGTGGAGGATGAGCAGTTCTTC. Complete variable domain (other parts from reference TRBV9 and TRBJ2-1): DSGVTQTPKHLITATGQRVTLRCSPRSGDLSVYWYQQSLDQGLQFLIQYYNGEERAKGNILERFSAQQFPDLHSELNLSSLELGDSALYFCASSVDVEDEQFFGPGTRLTVL.

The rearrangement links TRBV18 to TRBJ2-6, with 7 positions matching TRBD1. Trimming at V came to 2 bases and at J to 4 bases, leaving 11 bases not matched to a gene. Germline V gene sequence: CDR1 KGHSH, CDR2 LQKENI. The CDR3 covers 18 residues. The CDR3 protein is CASSPLDEGAAGANVLTF. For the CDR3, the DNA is TGTGCCAGCTCACCATTGGATGAGGGGGCGGCCGGGGCCAACGTCCTGACTTTC. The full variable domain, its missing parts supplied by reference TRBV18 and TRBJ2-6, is NAGVMQNPRHLVRRRGQEARLRCSPMKGHSHVYWYRQLPEEGLKFMVYLQKENIIDESGMPKERFSAEFPKEGPSILRIQQVVRGDSAAYFCASSPLDEGAAGANVLTFGAGSRLTVL.

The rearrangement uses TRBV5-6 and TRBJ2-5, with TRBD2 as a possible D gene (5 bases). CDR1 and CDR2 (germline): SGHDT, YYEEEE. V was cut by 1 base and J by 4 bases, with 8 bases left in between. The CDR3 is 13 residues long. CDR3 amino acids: CASSLYSGETQYF. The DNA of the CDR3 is TGTGCCAGCAGCTTGTACAGCGGAGAGACCCAGTACTTC.

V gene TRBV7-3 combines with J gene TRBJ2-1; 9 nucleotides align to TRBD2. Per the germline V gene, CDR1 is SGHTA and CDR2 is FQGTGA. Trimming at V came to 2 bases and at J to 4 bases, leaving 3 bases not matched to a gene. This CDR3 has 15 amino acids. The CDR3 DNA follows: TGTGCCAGCAGCTTAGGTAGCGGGAGTTACAATGAGCAGTTCTTC. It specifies CASSLGSGSYNEQFF.

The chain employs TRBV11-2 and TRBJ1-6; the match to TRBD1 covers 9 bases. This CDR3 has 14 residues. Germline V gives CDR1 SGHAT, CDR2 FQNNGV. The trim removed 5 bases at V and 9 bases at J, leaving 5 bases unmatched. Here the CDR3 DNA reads TGTGCCAGCAGCACCCGGACAGGGGTTTCACCCCTCCACTTT. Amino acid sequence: CASSTRTGVSPLHF. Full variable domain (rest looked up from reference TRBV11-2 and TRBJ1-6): EAGVAQSPRYKIIEKRQSVAFWCNPISGHATLYWYQQILGQGPKLLIQFQNNGVVDDSQLPKDRFSAERLKGVDSTLKIQPAKLEDSAVYLCASSTRTGVSPLHFGNGTRLTVT.

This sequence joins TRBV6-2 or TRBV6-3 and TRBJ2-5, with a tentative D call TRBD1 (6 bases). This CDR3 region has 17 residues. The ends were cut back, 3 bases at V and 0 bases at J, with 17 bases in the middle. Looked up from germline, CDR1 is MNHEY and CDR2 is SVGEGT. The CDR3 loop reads CASSYRTPRGYQETQYF. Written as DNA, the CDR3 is TGTGCCAGCAGTTATCGGACACCGAGGGGGTACCAAGAGACCCAGTACTTC.

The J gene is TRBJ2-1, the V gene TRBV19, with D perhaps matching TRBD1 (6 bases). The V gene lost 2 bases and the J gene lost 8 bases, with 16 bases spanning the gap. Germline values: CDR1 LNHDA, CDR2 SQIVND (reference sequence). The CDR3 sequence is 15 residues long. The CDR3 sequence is CASSIILYRDHEQFF. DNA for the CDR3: TGTGCCAGTAGTATAATTCTTTACAGGGACCATGAGCAGTTCTTC.